The 12 T cell receptor beta chains reported below all come from one sample, sequenced in a study of blood T cell repertoires in COVID-19. Profiled with immunoSEQ multiplex PCR; TCRdb holds only in-frame clones, not every one. Of about 230,000 clones in the sample, just over 85% were seen once. Sequencing was done on a sample of PBMCs or T cells enriched from blood (not recorded which). The receptors here all came from a man between 18 and 35 years old who had recovered from COVID-19.

V usage is TRBV3-1 (or the pseudogene TRBV3-2) and J usage is TRBJ2-7; D not certain. The germline gives CDR1 LGHDT, CDR2 YNNKEL (reference sequence). The germline V and J ends were trimmed by 2 bases and 0 bases, with 8 bases remaining between them. This CDR3 region has 14 residues. DNA of the CDR3: TGTGCCAGCAGCCAACTATCTTACTCCTACGAGCAGTACTTC. This encodes CASSQLSYSYEQYF.

The table lists this clone with a count of one. V is TRBV20-1 and J is TRBJ2-4; tentative D call: TRBD2 (5 bases). Germline V lookup: CDR1 DFQATT, CDR2 SNEGSKA (reference sequence). Trimming left V 3 bases short and J 9 bases short, with 21 bases between. The CDR3 loop spans 15 amino acids. CDR3 residues: CSASNPPTPRGIQYF. Here the CDR3 DNA reads TGCAGTGCTAGTAATCCACCGACGCCCCGGGGCATTCAGTACTTC.

The chain is built from TRBV5-1 and TRBJ1-3; 7 bases agree with TRBD1. This CDR3 contains 15 residues. J lost 0 bases, V lost 3 bases, and 3 bases had no gene match. Per the germline V gene, CDR1 is SGHRS and CDR2 is YFSETQ. The CDR3 is CASSYTGDSGNTIYF. Written as DNA, the CDR3 is TGCGCCAGCAGCTACACAGGGGACTCTGGAAACACCATATATTTT.

The chain employs TRBV4-1 and TRBJ2-7; 13 bases agree with TRBD2. Trimming cost V 6 bases and J 5 bases; bases outside gene matches: 7. Germline CDR1 is MGHRA and CDR2 is YSYEKL. The CDR3 sequence is 15 residues long. CDR3 sequence (DNA): TGCGCCAGCAGGCCTCTGACTAGCGGGAGGCACGAGCAGTACTTC. Residues: CASRPLTSGRHEQYF.

V gene TRBV6-1 combines with J gene TRBJ1-5; the D gene is possibly TRBD1 (5 bases). V lost 1 base and J lost 5, with 9 bases in between. Germline CDR1 is MNHNS and CDR2 is SASEGT. The CDR3 has 14 residues. The CDR3 DNA follows: TGTGCCAGCAGTGAAGGGGGCAGGGATCAGCCCCAGCATTTT. Protein sequence: CASSEGGRDQPQHF.

Note on this clone: Additional DNA sequences in this sample encode the identical CDR3. DNA for the CDR3: TGTGCCAGCTCACCGGGACAGGGAAACTATGGCTACACCTTC. This encodes CASSPGQGNYGYTF. The chain employs TRBV18 and TRBJ1-2; 9 bases map to TRBD1. There are 14 residues in the CDR3. Germline CDR1 reads KGHSH; CDR2 reads LQKENI. The V and J ends lost 3 bases and 2 bases, in that order; junction bases with no gene match: 1.

V usage is TRBV2 and J usage is TRBJ1-4; no definite D call. The CDR3 loop spans 12 amino acids. Trimming shortened V by 6 bases and J by 4 bases, and 6 bases separated the two germline ends. Germline-derived CDR1 and CDR2 are SNHLY and FYNNEI. The CDR3 DNA reads TGTGCCAGCAGGAGGAGTAATGAAAAACTGTTTTTT. Encoded protein: CASRRSNEKLFF.

CDR3 sequence reads: CASSRTQGTAFF. The DNA of the CDR3 is TGTGCCAGCAGCCGTACTCAGGGGACAGCTTTCTTT. This rearrangement joins TRBV7-8 to TRBJ1-1; D might be TRBD1 (6 bases). This CDR3 region has 12 residues. V lost 5 bases to trimming and J lost 10 bases, with 14 bases between them. The germline CDR1 and CDR2 sequences are SGHVS and FQNEAQ.

This clone is a singleton in its sample. The chain links TRBV7-9 to TRBJ1-4; unclear D gene. The CDR3 has 14 amino acids. The V end lost 2 bases, the J end lost 4 bases, and 8 bases lay between the germline ends. Germline assignment: CDR1 SEHNR and CDR2 FQNEAQ (reference sequence). The CDR3 nucleotides read TGTGCCAGCAGCTTATCGGCGGATAATGAAAAACTGTTTTTT. The encoded protein is CASSLSADNEKLFF.

This chain connects TRBV9 to TRBJ2-1; TRBD2 matches 12 bases. V shed 3 bases and J 7 bases; nucleotides not matched to a gene: 14. The CDR3 runs 18 residues. Per germline, CDR1 SGDLS and CDR2 YYNGEE. The CDR3 sequence is CASSGGGLAGHLGNEQFF. CDR3 nucleotide sequence: TGTGCCAGCAGCGGCGGCGGACTAGCGGGACACTTAGGAAATGAGCAGTTCTTC.

This sequence joins TRBV6-5 and TRBJ1-2; D remains unclear. The length of the CDR3 is 13 residues. Germline CDR1 reads MNHEY; CDR2 reads SVGAGI. V lost 0 bases, J lost 4 bases, and 6 bases lay in between. The CDR3 DNA follows: TGTGCCAGCAGTTACTCGGCAGGCTATGGCTACACCTTC. It specifies CASSYSAGYGYTF.

The chain uses TRBV16 and TRBJ1-1; TRBD1 matches 8 bases. CDR3 length equals 14 residues. Germline CDR1 reads KGHSY; CDR2 reads FQNENV. V trimming: 4 bases; J trimming: 5 bases; junction bases outside the gene matches: 6. CDR3 in amino acids: CASSLGQGYTEAFF. CDR3 bases: TGTGCCAGCAGCCTCGGACAGGGATATACTGAAGCTTTCTTT. Full variable domain (outside the CDR3, taken from reference TRBV16 and TRBJ1-1): GEEVAQTPKHLVRGEGQKAKLYCAPIKGHSYVFWYQQVLKNEFKFLISFQNENVFDETGMPKERFSAKCLPNSPCSLEIQATKLEDSAVYFCASSLGQGYTEAFFGQGTRLTVV.